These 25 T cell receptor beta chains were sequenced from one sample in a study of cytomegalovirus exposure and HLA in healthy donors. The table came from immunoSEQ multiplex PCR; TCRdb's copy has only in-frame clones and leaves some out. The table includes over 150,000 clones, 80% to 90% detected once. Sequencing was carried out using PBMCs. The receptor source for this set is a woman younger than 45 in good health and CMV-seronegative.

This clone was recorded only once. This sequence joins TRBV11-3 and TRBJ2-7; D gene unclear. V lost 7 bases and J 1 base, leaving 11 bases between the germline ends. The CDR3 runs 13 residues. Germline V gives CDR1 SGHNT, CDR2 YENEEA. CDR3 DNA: TGTGCCAGCACCTTCAGTGAATCCTACGAGCAGTACTTC. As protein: CASTFSESYEQYF.

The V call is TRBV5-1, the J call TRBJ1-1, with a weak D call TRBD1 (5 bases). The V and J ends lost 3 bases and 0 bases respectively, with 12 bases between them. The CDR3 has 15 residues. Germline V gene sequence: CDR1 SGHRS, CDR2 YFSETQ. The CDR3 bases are TGCGCCAGCAGCTCAGGGACGGTCATGAACACTGAAGCTTTCTTT. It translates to CASSSGTVMNTEAFF.

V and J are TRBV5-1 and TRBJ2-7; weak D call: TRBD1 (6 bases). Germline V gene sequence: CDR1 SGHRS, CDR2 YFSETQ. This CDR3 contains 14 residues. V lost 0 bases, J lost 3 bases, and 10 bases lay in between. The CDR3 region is CASSLGTAYYEQYF. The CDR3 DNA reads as TGCGCCAGCAGCTTGGGGACAGCTTACTACGAGCAGTACTTC. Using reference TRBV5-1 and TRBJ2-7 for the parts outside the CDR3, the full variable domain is KAGVTQTPRYLIKTRGQQVTLSCSPISGHRSVSWYQQTPGQGLQFLFEYFSETQRNKGNFPGRFSGRQFSNSRSEMNVSTLELGDSALYLCASSLGTAYYEQYFGPGTRLTVT.

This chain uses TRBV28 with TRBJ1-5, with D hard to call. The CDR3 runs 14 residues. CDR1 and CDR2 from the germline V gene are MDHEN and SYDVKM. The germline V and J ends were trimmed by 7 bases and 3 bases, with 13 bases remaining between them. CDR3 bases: TGTGCCAGCACCTCTGGACCACACAATCAGCCCCAGCATTTT. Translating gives CASTSGPHNQPQHF.

CDR3 DNA sequence: TGTGCCAGCAGTCACCTCCGGGACAGGGATAACTATGGCTACACCTTC. This encodes CASSHLRDRDNYGYTF. V is TRBV27 and J is TRBJ1-2, with 9 bases that match TRBD1. Germline CDR1 reads MNHEY; CDR2 reads SMNVEV (reference sequence). Trimming took 5 bases from V and 1 from J; bases not matched to a gene: 8. This CDR3 is built from 16 residues.

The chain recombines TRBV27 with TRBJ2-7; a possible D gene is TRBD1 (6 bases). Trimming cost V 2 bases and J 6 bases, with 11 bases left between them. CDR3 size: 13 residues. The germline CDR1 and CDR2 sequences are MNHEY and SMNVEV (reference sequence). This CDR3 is CASSLGTRLEQYF. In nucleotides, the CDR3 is TGTGCCAGCAGTTTAGGGACACGTCTCGAGCAGTACTTC.

The CDR3 is CASSGVGYGYTF. CDR3 DNA: TGTGCCAGTAGCGGGGTTGGCTATGGCTACACCTTC. The rearrangement joins TRBV19 to TRBJ1-2; D is uncertain. Germline CDR1 and CDR2: LNHDA and SQIVND (reference sequence). CDR3 length: 12 amino acids. Between the trimmed V and J ends, which lost 6 bases and 4 bases, there was a span of 9 bases.

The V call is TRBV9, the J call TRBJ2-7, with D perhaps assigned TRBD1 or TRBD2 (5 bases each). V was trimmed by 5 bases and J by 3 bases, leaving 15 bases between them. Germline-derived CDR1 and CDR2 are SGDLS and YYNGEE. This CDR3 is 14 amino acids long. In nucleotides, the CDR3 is TGTGCCAGCAGTCGGGACGGAAATGGCTACGAGCAGTACTTC. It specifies CASSRDGNGYEQYF.

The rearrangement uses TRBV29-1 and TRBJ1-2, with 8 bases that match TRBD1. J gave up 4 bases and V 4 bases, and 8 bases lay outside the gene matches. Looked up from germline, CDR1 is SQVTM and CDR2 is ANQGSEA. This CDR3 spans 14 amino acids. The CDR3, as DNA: TGCAGCGTTGCGGGACAGGCGCTCCTCTATGGCTACACCTTC. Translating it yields CSVAGQALLYGYTF.

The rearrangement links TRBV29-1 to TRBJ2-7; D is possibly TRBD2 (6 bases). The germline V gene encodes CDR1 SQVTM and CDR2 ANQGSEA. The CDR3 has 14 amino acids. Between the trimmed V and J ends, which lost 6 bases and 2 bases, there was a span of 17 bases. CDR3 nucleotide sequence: TGCAGCGTGGAATTTAGCGGAACGACCTACGAGCAGTACTTC. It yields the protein CSVEFSGTTYEQYF.

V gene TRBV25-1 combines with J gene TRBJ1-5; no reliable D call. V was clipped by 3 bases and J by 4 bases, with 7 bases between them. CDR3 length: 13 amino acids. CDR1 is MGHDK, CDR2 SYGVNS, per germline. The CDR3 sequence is CASSDAGNQPQHF. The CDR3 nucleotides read TGTGCCAGCAGTGACGCGGGGAATCAGCCCCAGCATTTT.

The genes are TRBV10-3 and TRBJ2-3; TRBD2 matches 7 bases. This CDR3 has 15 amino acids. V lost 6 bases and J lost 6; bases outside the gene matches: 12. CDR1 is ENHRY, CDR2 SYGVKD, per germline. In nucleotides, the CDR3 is TGTGCCATCAGCCCCGGAGCGGGGTCGGGGGATACGCAGTATTTT. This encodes CAISPGAGSGDTQYF.

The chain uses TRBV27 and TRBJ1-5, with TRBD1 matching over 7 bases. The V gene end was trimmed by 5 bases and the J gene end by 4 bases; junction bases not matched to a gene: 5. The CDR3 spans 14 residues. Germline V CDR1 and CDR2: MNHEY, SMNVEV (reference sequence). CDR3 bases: TGTGCCAGCAGTAACACAGGGGAAAATCAGCCCCAGCATTTT. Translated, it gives CASSNTGENQPQHF.

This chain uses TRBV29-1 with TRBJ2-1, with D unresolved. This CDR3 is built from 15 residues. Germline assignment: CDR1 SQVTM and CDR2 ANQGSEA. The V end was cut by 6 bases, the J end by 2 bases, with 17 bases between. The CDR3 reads CSVHYVGRTYNEQFF. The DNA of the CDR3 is TGCAGCGTCCACTATGTGGGAAGGACCTACAATGAGCAGTTCTTC.

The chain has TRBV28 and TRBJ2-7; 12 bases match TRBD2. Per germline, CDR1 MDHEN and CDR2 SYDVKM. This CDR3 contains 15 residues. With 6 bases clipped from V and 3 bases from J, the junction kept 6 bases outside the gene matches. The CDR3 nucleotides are TGTGCCAGCAGGAGGACTAGCGGGACCTTCTACGAGCAGTACTTC. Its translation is CASRRTSGTFYEQYF.

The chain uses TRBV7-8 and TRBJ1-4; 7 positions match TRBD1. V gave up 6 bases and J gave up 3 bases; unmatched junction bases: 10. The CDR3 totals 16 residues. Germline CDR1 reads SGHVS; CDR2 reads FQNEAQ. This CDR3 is CASSQVTGEANEKLFF. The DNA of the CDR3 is TGTGCCAGCAGTCAAGTAACAGGGGAGGCTAATGAAAAACTGTTTTTT.

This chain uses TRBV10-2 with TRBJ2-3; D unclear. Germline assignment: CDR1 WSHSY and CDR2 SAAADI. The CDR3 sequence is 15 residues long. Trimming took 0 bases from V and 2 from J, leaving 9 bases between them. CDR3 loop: CASSESEQVTDTQYF. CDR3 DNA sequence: TGCGCCAGCAGTGAGTCCGAGCAGGTCACAGATACGCAGTATTTT.

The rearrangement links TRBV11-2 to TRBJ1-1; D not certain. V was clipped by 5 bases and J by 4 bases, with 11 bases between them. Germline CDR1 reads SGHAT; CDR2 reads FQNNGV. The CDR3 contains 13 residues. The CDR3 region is CASSPTWGTEAFF. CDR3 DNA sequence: TGTGCCAGCAGCCCCACCTGGGGCACTGAAGCTTTCTTT.

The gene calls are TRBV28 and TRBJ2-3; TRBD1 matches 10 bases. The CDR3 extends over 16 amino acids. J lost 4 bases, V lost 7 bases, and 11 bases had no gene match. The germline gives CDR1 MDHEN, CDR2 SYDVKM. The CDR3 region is CASKGSLGQGSDTQYF. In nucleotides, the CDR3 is TGTGCCAGCAAGGGTAGTTTGGGACAGGGGTCAGATACGCAGTATTTT.

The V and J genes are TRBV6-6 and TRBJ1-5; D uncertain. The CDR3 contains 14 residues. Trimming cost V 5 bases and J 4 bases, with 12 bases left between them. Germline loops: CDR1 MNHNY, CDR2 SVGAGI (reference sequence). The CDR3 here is CASSGETENQPQHF. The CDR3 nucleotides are TGTGCCAGCAGTGGAGAAACAGAGAATCAGCCCCAGCATTTT.

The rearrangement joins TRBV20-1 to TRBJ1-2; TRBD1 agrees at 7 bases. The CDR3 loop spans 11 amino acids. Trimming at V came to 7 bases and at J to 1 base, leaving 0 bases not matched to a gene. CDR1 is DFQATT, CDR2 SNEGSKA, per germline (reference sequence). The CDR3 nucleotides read TGCAGTGGGGACAGTAACTATGGCTACACCTTC. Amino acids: CSGDSNYGYTF.

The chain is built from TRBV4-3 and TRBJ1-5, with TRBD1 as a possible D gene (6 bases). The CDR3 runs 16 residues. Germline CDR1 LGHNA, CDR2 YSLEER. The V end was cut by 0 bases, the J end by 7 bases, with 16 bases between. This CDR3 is CASSQDIVGGRQPQHF. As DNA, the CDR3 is TGCGCCAGCAGCCAAGATATCGTAGGGGGGCGACAGCCCCAGCATTTT.

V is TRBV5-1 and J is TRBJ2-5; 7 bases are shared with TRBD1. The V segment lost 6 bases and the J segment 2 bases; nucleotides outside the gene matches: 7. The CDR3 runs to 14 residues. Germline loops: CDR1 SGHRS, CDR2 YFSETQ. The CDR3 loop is CASTKGQLQETQYF. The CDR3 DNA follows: TGCGCCAGCACTAAGGGACAGCTTCAAGAGACCCAGTACTTC.

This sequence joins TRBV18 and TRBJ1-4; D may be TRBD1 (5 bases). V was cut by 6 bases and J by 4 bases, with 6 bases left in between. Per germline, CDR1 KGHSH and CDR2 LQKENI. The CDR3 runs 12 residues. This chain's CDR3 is CASSGLNEKLFF. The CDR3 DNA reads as TGTGCCAGCTCGGGACTTAATGAAAAACTGTTTTTT.

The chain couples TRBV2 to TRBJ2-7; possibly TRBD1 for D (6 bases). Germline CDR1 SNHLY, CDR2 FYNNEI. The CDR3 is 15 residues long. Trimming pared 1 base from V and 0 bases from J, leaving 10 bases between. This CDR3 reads CASSEGRGSSYEQYF. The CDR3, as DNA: TGTGCCAGCAGTGAAGGAAGGGGGAGCTCCTACGAGCAGTACTTC.